The 6 T cell receptor beta chains below all came from one sample that was sequenced in a study of control samples from healthy donors and cancer patients. Produced via immunoSEQ multiplex PCR; TCRdb's table is partial and in-frame only. Seen here are about 54,000 clones, 95% to 96% observed once, and the top ten hold 1.5% to 2%. Sequencing was performed on blood. These receptors were taken from a woman younger than 45 in good health.

This sequence joins TRBV28 and TRBJ2-3, with 7 bases identical to TRBD2. The CDR3 runs 17 residues. The junction had 9 bases not matched to a gene; V was cut back by 1 base and J by 2 bases. CDR1 is MDHEN and CDR2 is SYDVKM in the germline V gene. The CDR3 DNA sequence: TGTGCCAGCAGTTTATACGCTAGCGGAGGATTCACAGATACGCAGTATTTT. Its protein is CASSLYASGGFTDTQYF.

The J gene is TRBJ2-1, the V gene TRBV6-1; no firm D call. The germline CDR1 and CDR2 sequences are MNHNS and SASEGT. CDR3 length: 15 residues. The V end was cut by 3 bases, the J end by 2 bases, with 11 bases between. DNA of the CDR3: TGTGCCAGCAGTGAGCGCGGCGGAACCTACAATGAGCAGTTCTTC. Amino acids: CASSERGGTYNEQFF.

This chain connects TRBV4-2 to TRBJ2-1, with D possibly TRBD2 on 5 matching bases. Germline loops: CDR1 LGHNA, CDR2 YNFKEQ. The germline V and J ends were trimmed by 5 bases and 4 bases, with 15 bases remaining between them. This CDR3 has 15 amino acids. The CDR3 region is CASSDLALSYNEQFF. In DNA form, the CDR3 reads TGTGCCAGCAGCGATTTAGCGCTTTCTTACAATGAGCAGTTCTTC.

The genes are TRBV29-1 and TRBJ2-5; 7 bases map to TRBD2. Losses at the gene ends were 7 bases for V and 4 bases for J; bases not matched to a gene: 3. The CDR3 extends over 11 amino acids. The germline V gene has CDR1 SQVTM and CDR2 ANQGSEA. Written as DNA, the CDR3 is TGCAGCGAAGGGACTATAGAGACCCAGTACTTC. Protein: CSEGTIETQYF.

This clone was observed a single time. The rearrangement links TRBV7-9 to TRBJ2-5; possibly TRBD1 for D (6 bases). V was pared by 5 bases and J by 2 bases, with 12 bases between. Germline assignment: CDR1 SEHNR and CDR2 FQNEAQ (reference sequence). The CDR3 is 14 amino acids. The DNA for the CDR3 is TGTGCCAGCAGCGACGACAGGATTCAAGAGACCCAGTACTTC. This translates into CASSDDRIQETQYF.

This clone was counted once. The gene calls are TRBV5-6 and TRBJ2-1, with TRBD2 matching over 7 bases. Germline loops: CDR1 SGHDT, CDR2 YYEEEE. The CDR3 spans 18 residues. V gave up 0 bases and J gave up 1 base; unmatched junction bases: 10. CDR3 sequence (DNA): TGTGCCAGCAGCTTGGCCGGAGGAGCGGGAAGGTCCTACAATGAGCAGTTCTTC. This gives the protein CASSLAGGAGRSYNEQFF.